The 17 T cell receptor beta chains given below trace back to one sample, sequenced in a study of T cells in Graves' hyperthyroidism and ophthalmopathy. Amplified TCR beta CDR3 regions came from RNA transcripts. TCR CDR3 underwent first-round RT-PCR with the HTBI primer set. TCRdb analysed the multiplex PCR reads with MiXCR anew, one entry per CDR3 protein. The sample has 300,000 to 450,000 distinct CDR3 sequences; roughly 14% are singletons. Input material: blood. Every receptor here comes from a woman aged 55-75 years with Graves' hyperthyroidism.

This clonotype appeared many times. The chain uses TRBV5-6 and TRBJ2-1; 8 nucleotides agree with TRBD2. CDR1 and CDR2 from the germline V gene are SGHDT and YYEEEE. V was pared by 0 bases and J by 7 bases, with 3 bases of the junction left unmatched. The CDR3 extends over 14 amino acids. The CDR3 DNA reads TGTGCCAGCAGCTTGGCCGGGACTAGTAATGAGCAGTTCTTC. Translated: CASSLAGTSNEQFF.

This clonotype was counted a few times. The chain employs TRBV5-1 and TRBJ2-4; D possibly corresponds to TRBD2 (5 bases). From germline, CDR1 is SGHRS and CDR2 YFSETQ. Trimming pared 0 bases from V and 1 base from J, leaving 8 bases between. The CDR3 covers 15 residues. DNA for the CDR3: TGCGCCAGCAGCTTGGGAGGACTTGCCAAAAACATTCAGTACTTC. Translated, it gives CASSLGGLAKNIQYF.

For this clonotype: A junction end diverges from the germline sequence, so it may reflect a read error. The genes are TRBV5-1 and TRBJ2-6; the D is unclear. CDR3 size: 15 residues. Germline lookup yields CDR1 SGHRS and CDR2 YFSETQ. The CDR3 protein is CASRFSGLGANVLTF. For the CDR3, the DNA is TGTGCCAGCAGATTCTCGGGTCTCGGGGCCAACGTCCTGACTTTC.

This clonotype came up a few times. The chain combines TRBV10-3 with TRBJ2-5; D may match TRBD1 or TRBD2 (6 bases each). Germline V gene lookup returns CDR1 ENHRY and CDR2 SYGVKD. The CDR3 runs to 13 residues. The CDR3 sequence is CAGSGGLGETQYF. The CDR3, as DNA: TGTGCGGGGTCTGGGGGGCTCGGAGAGACCCAGTACTTC.

This clonotype came up many times. The chain has TRBV20-1 and TRBJ2-5; TRBD2 matches 10 bases. V was pared by 4 bases and J by 4 bases, with 12 bases of the junction left unmatched. Germline V gene lookup returns CDR1 DFQATT and CDR2 SNEGSKA (reference sequence). The CDR3 spans 16 residues. CDR3: CSAKSWGAGGGETQYF. In DNA, the CDR3 is TGCAGTGCTAAGAGCTGGGGAGCGGGAGGGGGAGAGACCCAGTACTTC.

This clonotype was recorded many times. The rearrangement joins TRBV6-6 to TRBJ2-1; 7 nucleotides match TRBD1. This CDR3 region has 14 residues. V dropped 2 bases and J dropped 8; count of bases not matched to a gene: 6. Germline lookup yields CDR1 MNHNY and CDR2 SVGAGI (reference sequence). Written as DNA, the CDR3 is TGTGCCAGCAGTTACGCAGGGGGTCGGGATGAGCAGTTCTTC. Translation gives CASSYAGGRDEQFF.

The V call is TRBV25-1, the J call TRBJ2-1, with TRBD2 matching over 9 bases. With 3 bases clipped from V and 7 bases from J, the junction kept 7 bases outside the gene matches. This CDR3 has 15 amino acids. From germline, CDR1 is MGHDK and CDR2 SYGVNS. CDR3 sequence: CASSEVAGAGNEQFF. In DNA form, the CDR3 reads TGTGCCAGCAGTGAGGTAGCGGGAGCGGGAAATGAGCAGTTCTTC.

This clonotype appeared many times. This chain joins TRBV7-2 and TRBJ2-3, with 13 bases lining up with TRBD2. Germline loops: CDR1 SGHTA, CDR2 FQGNSA. This CDR3 is built from 16 residues. The V segment lost 5 bases and the J segment 1 base; nucleotides outside the gene matches: 3. The CDR3 bases are TGTGCCAGCAGCCGGACTAGCGGGAGTGGCACAGATACGCAGTATTTT. Translation gives CASSRTSGSGTDTQYF.

This clonotype was found many times. The chain couples TRBV6-1 to TRBJ2-7, with 14 bases matching TRBD2. This CDR3 comprises 18 residues. Germline V lookup: CDR1 MNHNS, CDR2 SASEGT. Trimming removed 3 bases from V and 3 bases from J; junction bases left unmatched: 10. In nucleotides, the CDR3 is TGTGCCAGCAGTGACCCCGGGACTAGCGGGAGTTGGGGCTACGAGCAGTACTTC. This codes for CASSDPGTSGSWGYEQYF.

This clonotype was seen many times. The genes are TRBV7-9 and TRBJ1-1, with 7 bases matching TRBD1. V shed 3 bases, J shed 0 bases, and the junction held 7 bases outside the gene matches. The germline V gene has CDR1 SEHNR and CDR2 FQNEAQ (reference sequence). The CDR3 covers 16 residues. This chain's CDR3 is CASSFRQGAMNTEAFF. As DNA, the CDR3 is TGTGCCAGCAGCTTCCGACAGGGAGCCATGAACACTGAAGCTTTCTTT.

This clonotype showed up just a few times. The conserved final phenylalanine or tryptophan is absent from the CDR3, which likely points to a read error. This chain links TRBV5-1 with TRBJ1-1; TRBD1 is a possible D gene (5 bases). This CDR3 spans 14 amino acids. Germline CDR1 is SGHRS and CDR2 is YFSETQ. V shed 5 bases and J shed 1 base, with 12 bases lying between them. The CDR3 sequence is CASSGGFANTEAFL. Written as DNA, the CDR3 is TGCGCCAGCAGTGGGGGGTTTGCGAACACTGAAGCTTTCCTT.

This clonotype was recorded at least ten times. The CDR3 sequence is CASSPPLGNTGELFF. CDR3 bases: TGTGCCAGCTCACCACCGCTGGGGAACACCGGGGAGCTGTTTTTT. V usage is TRBV18 and J usage is TRBJ2-2; D gene unclear. The length of the CDR3 is 15 residues. Germline V gives CDR1 KGHSH, CDR2 LQKENI. The V end was cut by 0 bases, the J end by 1 base, with 6 bases between.

This clonotype was counted at least ten times. The chain recombines TRBV11-1 with TRBJ2-2; 8 nucleotides line up with TRBD1. This CDR3 comprises 14 residues. Trimming removed 5 bases from V and 8 bases from J; junction bases left unmatched: 7. The germline V gene encodes CDR1 SGHAT and CDR2 FQDESV (reference sequence). CDR3 DNA: TGTGCCAGCAGCGCCCAGGGGGCTTCGGGGGAGCTGTTTTTT. Translated, it gives CASSAQGASGELFF.

V usage is TRBV19 and J usage is TRBJ2-7, with 10 bases aligning to TRBD2. The ends lost 5 bases at V and 3 bases at J; junction bases unmatched: 7. Germline values: CDR1 LNHDA, CDR2 SQIVND (reference sequence). This CDR3 has 15 amino acids. The CDR3 DNA reads as TGTGCCAGTAGTGAACCGGGACTAGCGATCTACGAGCAGTACTTC. This codes for CASSEPGLAIYEQYF.

Ten or more counts support this clonotype. This chain uses TRBV5-6 with TRBJ2-7; perhaps TRBD2 as D (5 bases). The V gene's germline CDR1 is SGHDT and CDR2 YYEEEE. Trimming removed 4 bases from V and 3 bases from J, with 8 bases in between. This CDR3 has 12 residues. CDR3 protein: CASSREDYEQYF. The CDR3 region has the DNA TGTGCCAGCAGCCGGGAAGACTACGAGCAGTACTTC.

This clonotype was counted at least ten times. This chain joins TRBV2 and TRBJ2-5, with a tentative D call TRBD1 (5 bases). The CDR3 extends over 12 amino acids. Germline values: CDR1 SNHLY, CDR2 FYNNEI. Trimming cost V 5 bases and J 2 bases, with 6 bases left between them. The DNA of the CDR3 is TGTGCCAGCAGTCGACAGCAAGAGACCCAGTACTTC. Translating it yields CASSRQQETQYF.

This clonotype has ten or more counts. V usage is TRBV5-1 and J usage is TRBJ2-3; the D gene is possibly TRBD2 (5 bases). The V gene lost 4 bases and the J gene lost 0 bases, with 12 bases spanning the gap. The CDR3 spans 15 residues. Germline loops: CDR1 SGHRS, CDR2 YFSETQ. The CDR3 coding sequence is TGCGCCAGCAGCGAGGGAGCCTCTAGCACAGATACGCAGTATTTT. It encodes CASSEGASSTDTQYF.